Reported below is one T cell receptor (beta chain). Its antigen remains unknown. Trimming pared 4 bases from V and 2 bases from J, leaving 16 bases between. Germline V gene sequence: CDR1 SGDLS, CDR2 YYNGEE. The CDR3 is 16 residues long. The data belong to a study of OX40 agonist ivuxolimab in advanced cancers. Turning to the study itself: A history of anti-PD-1, anti-PD-L1 or anti-CTLA-4 therapy was acceptable, and over 30% had some.

The data were produced by immunoSEQ multiplex PCR, yet TCRdb's version contains in-frame clones alone and is incomplete. The table lists 40,000 to 60,000 clones, 85% of them singletons. Overall study results and limits: Certain nonresponding patients likewise had low normalized T-cell clonal expansion.

The sequencing used CD4+ or CD8+ T cells sorted from blood, collected in a trial of the OX40 agonist ivuxolimab. This chain uses TRBV9 with TRBJ2-1; D could derive from TRBD1 or TRBD2 (5 bases each). The TCR sequence derives from an adult with an advanced solid tumor such as melanoma, head and neck, liver or kidney cancer. The CDR3 is CASSHDRDVTYNEQFF. CDR3 nucleotides: TGTGCCAGCAGCCACGACCGGGACGTAACCTACAATGAGCAGTTCTTC.